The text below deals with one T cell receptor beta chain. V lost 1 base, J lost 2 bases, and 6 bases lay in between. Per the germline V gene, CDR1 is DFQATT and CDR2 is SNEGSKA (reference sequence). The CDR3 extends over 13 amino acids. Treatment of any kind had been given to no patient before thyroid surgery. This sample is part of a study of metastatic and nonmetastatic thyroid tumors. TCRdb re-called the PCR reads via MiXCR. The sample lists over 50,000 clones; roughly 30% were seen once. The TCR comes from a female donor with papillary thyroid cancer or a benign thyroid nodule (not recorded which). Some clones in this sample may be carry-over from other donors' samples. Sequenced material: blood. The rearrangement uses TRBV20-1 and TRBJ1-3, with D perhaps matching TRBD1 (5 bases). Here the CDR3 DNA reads TGCAGTGCTAGAGGGGACGCTGGAAACACCATATATTTT. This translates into CSARGDAGNTIYF.